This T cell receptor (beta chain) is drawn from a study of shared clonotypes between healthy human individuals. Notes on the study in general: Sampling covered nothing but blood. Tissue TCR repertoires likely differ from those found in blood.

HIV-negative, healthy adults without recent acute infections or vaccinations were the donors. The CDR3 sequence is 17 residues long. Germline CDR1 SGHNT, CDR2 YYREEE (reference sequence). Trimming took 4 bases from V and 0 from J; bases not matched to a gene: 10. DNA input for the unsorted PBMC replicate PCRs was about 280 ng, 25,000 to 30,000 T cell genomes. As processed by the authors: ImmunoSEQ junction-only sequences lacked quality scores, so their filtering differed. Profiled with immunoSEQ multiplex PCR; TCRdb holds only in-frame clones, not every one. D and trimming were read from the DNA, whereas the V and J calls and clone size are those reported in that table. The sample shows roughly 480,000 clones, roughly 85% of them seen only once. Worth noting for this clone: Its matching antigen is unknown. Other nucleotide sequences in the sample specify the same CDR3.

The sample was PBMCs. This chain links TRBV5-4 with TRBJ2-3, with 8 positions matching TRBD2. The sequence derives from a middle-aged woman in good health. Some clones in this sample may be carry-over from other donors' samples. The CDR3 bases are TGTGCCAGCAGCGCCCCCCAGGCTAGCGGGAGCACAGATACGCAGTATTTT. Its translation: CASSAPQASGSTDTQYF.